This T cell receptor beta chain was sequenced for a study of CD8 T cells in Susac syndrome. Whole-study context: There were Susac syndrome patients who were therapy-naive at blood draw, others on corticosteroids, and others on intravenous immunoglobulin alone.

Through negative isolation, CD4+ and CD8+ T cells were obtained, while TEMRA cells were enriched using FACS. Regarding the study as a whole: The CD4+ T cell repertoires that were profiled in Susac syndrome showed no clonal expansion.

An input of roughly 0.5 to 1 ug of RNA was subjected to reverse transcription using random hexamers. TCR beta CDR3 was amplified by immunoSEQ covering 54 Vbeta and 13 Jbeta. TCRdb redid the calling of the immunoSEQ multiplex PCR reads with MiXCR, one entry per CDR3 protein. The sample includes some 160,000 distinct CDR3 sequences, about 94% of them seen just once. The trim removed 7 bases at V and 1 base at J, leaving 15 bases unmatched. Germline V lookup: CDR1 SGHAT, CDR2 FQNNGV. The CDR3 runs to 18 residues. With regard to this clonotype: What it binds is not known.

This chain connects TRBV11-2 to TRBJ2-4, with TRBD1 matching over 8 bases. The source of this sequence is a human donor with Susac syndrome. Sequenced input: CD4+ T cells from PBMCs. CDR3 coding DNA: TGTGCCAGCACCGCTTACGTAAGGACAGGGAGTGCCAAAAACATTCAGTACTTC. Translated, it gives CASTAYVRTGSAKNIQYF.